This TCR beta chain was found in a study of blood T cell repertoires in COVID-19 (dated by TCRdb to about 2020). For context, the study as a whole: The collaborator samples originated in the United States, Italy and Spain and spanned the acute and convalescent phases of COVID-19. The repertoires were made available in a free public database intended to serve as a resource for research on the immune response to SARS-CoV-2. Where available, HLA class I and class II types were taken from metadata supplied by the sample provider and were not determined by assay-based typing. A de-identified subject ID, COVID-19 status, age in years and sex were almost always included in the sample metadata. Samples were obtained from the ongoing ImmuneRACE study (first 160 participants) and from over 1,000 subjects provided by 6 global collaborators. The prospective study material was composed of cDNA or gDNA derived from T cells, B-cell-depleted T cells, or PBMCs. The dataset comprised deeply sampled blood TCRbeta repertoires from subjects exposed to, actively infected with, or recovered from COVID-19. Summary of the overall study and its limitations: The amount of clinical and demographic metadata varied by source and participant and was provided uncurated.

The CDR3 spans 14 residues, from the cysteine through the phenylalanine. The entry retains the CDR3 DNA only, 42 bases that are in frame from base 1. The CDR1 and CDR2 encoded by the germline V gene (reference sequence) are MNHEY and SMNVEV. The junction shows trimming of 9 bases on V and 5 bases on J, and the gene matches do not reach 8 bases of it. Each collaborating institution followed its own protocols to collect whole blood in K2EDTA tubes. For TCRbeta analysis, collaborators shipped samples in one of three forms: frozen whole blood, isolated PBMCs, or DNA extracted from either of those sample types. This clone was seen just once. Its recognized antigen is unknown. No base qualities exist here, and no much larger clone lies one base off it. TCRbeta CDR3 regions were amplified from genomic DNA using the immunoSEQ Assay, a bias-controlled multiplex PCR. The original methods were these. Nucleated cell counts per sample were estimated from amplification of reference gene primers within the assay. To quantify the absolute abundance of each unique TCRbeta CDR3 rearrangement, sequence reads were collapsed and filtered. For each sample, productive Simpson clonality was calculated as the square root of Simpson's diversity index across productive rearrangements. TCRdb holds this immuneACCESS table with in-frame rearrangements only. Some clones are missing; in checked studies, unresolved V genes explain under half, and the rest has no known cause. That table is the source of V, J and clone size, and D and trimming were worked out from the DNA. The sample contains tens of thousands of clones, over 75% of them found a single time. The top ten clones comprise about 12% of the sample.

The specimen was peripheral blood. The chain is made from TRBV27 and TRBJ2-2; 8 junctional bases match TRBD1. The sequence derives from a man older than 75 with acute or convalescent COVID-19. In nucleotide form, the sequence is TGTGCCAGTGAGACAGGGGAAGGGACCGGGGAGCTGTTTTTT. Protein translation: CASETGEGTGELFF.